The sample holds a few counts of the clone carrying this T cell receptor (beta chain). The data belong to a study of blood T cell repertoires in COVID-19. Unmatched junction bases numbered 5, after V lost 7 bases and J lost 4 bases. The CDR3 length is 13 residues. Germline CDR1 LNHDA, CDR2 SQIVND (reference sequence). Generated by immunoSEQ multiplex PCR, the TCRdb table keeps only in-frame clones and is missing some. The sample consists of 310,000 or so clones, approximately 83% of them appearing once. Material: peripheral blood. The rearrangement joins TRBV19 to TRBJ1-2, with TRBD1 matching over 8 bases. This TCR derives from a woman between 25 and 40 years old who had recovered from COVID-19. The CDR3 region has the DNA TGTGCCAGTACCGCTGGACAGGGCTATGGCTACACCTTC. This gives the protein CASTAGQGYGYTF.